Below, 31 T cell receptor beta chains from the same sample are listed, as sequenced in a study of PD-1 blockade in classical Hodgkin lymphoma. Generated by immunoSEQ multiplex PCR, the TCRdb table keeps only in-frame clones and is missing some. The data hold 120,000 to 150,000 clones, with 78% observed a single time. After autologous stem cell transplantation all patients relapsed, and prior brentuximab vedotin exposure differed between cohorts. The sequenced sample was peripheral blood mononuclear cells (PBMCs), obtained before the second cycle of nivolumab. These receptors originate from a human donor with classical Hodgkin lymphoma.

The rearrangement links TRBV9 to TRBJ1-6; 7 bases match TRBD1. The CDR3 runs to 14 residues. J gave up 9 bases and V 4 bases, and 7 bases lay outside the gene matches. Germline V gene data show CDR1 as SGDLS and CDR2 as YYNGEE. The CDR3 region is CASSRDRAGSPLHF. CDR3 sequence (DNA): TGTGCCAGCAGCCGAGACAGGGCGGGTTCACCCCTCCACTTT. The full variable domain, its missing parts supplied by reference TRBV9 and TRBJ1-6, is DSGVTQTPKHLITATGQRVTLRCSPRSGDLSVYWYQQSLDQGLQFLIQYYNGEERAKGNILERFSAQQFPDLHSELNLSSLELGDSALYFCASSRDRAGSPLHFGNGTRLTVT.

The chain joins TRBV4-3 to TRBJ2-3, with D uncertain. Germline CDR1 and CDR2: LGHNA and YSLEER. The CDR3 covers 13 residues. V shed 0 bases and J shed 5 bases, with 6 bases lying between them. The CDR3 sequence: CASSQDLEDTQYF. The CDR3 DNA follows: TGCGCCAGCAGCCAAGATTTGGAAGATACGCAGTATTTT.

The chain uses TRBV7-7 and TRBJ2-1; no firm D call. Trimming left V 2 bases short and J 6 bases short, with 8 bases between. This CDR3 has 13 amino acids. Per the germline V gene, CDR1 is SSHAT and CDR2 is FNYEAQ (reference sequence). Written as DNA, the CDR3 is TGTGCCAGCAGCTTATCAGGTACCAATGAGCAGTTCTTC. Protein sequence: CASSLSGTNEQFF.

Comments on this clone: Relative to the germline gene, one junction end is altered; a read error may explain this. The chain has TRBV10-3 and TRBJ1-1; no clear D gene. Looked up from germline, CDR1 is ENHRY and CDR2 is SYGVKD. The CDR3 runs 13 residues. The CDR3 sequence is CASSYSEVTEAFF. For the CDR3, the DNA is TGTGCCAGCAGTTACTCCGAAGTGACTGAAGCTTTCTTT.

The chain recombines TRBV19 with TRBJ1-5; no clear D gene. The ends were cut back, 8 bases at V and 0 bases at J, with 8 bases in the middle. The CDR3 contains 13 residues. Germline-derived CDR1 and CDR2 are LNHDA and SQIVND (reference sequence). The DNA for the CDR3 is TGTGCCAGTCAAAGAAATAGCAATCAGCCCCAGCATTTT. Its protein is CASQRNSNQPQHF.

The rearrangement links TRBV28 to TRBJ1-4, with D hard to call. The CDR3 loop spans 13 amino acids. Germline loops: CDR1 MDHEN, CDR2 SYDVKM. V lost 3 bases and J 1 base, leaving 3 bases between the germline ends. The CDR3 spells CASSFRTNEKLFF. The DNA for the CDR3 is TGTGCCAGCAGTTTCCGAACTAATGAAAAACTGTTTTTT.

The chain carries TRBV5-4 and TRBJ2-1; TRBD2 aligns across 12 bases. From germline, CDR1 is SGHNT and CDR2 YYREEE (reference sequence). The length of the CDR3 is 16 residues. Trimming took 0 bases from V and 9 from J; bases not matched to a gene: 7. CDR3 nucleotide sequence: TGTGCCAGCAGCTTGGCCGGAGCTAGCGGGAGGGGTGAGCAGTTCTTC. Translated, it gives CASSLAGASGRGEQFF.

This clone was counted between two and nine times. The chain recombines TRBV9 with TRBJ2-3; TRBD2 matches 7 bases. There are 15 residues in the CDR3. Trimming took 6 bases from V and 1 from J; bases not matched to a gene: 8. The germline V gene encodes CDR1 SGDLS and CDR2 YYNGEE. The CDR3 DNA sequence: TGTGCCAGCACGTCAGAGGCGGGGGGCACAGATACGCAGTATTTT. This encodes CASTSEAGGTDTQYF.

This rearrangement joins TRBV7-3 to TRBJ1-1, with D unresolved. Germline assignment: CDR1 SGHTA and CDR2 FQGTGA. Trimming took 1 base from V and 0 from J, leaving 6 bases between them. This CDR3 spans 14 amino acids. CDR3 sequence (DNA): TGTGCCAGCAGCTTAATGAGGATGAACACTGAAGCTTTCTTT. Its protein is CASSLMRMNTEAFF.

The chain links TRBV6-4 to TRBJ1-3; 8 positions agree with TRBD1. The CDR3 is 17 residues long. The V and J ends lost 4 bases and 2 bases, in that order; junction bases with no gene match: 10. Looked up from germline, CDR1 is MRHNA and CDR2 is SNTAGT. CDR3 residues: CASSGQGFSTAGNTIYF. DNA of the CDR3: TGTGCCAGCAGTGGACAGGGGTTTTCTACTGCTGGAAACACCATATATTTT.

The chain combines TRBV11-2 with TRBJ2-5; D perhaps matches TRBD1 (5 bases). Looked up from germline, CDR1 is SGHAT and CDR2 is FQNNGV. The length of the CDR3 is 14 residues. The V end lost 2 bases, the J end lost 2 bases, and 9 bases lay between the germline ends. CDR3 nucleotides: TGTGCCAGCAGCTTAACGGCAGGGCAAGAGACCCAGTACTTC. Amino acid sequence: CASSLTAGQETQYF.

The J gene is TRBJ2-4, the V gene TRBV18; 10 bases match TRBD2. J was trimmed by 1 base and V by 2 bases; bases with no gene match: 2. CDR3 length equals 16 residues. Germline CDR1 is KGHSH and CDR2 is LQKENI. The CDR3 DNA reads TGTGCCAGCTCACCAACTAGCGGGGTGGCCAAAAACATTCAGTACTTC. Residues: CASSPTSGVAKNIQYF.

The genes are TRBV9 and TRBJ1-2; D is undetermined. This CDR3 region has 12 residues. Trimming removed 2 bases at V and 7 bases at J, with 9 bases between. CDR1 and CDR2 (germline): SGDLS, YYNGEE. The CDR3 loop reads CASSVDMGGYTF. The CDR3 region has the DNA TGTGCCAGCAGCGTCGACATGGGTGGCTACACCTTC. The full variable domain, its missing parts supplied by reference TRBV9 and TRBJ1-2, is DSGVTQTPKHLITATGQRVTLRCSPRSGDLSVYWYQQSLDQGLQFLIQYYNGEERAKGNILERFSAQQFPDLHSELNLSSLELGDSALYFCASSVDMGGYTFGSGTRLTVV.

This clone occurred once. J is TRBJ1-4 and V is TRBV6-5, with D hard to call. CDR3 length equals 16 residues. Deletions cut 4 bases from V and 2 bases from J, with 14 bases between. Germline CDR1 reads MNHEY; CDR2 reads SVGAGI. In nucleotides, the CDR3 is TGTGCCAGCAGTTTGCGGAGGTACCCCACTAATGAAAAACTGTTTTTT. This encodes CASSLRRYPTNEKLFF.

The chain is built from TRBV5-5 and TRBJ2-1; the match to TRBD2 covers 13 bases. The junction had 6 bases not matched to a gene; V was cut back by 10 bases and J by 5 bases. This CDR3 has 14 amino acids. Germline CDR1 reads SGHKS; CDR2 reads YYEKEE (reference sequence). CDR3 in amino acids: CASRTSGSDNEQFF. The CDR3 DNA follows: TGTGCCTCCCGGACTAGCGGGAGTGACAATGAGCAGTTCTTC.

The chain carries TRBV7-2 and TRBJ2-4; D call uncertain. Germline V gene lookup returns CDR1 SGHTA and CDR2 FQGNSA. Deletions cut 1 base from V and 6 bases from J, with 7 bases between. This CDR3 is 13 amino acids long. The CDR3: CASSLVAGNIQYF. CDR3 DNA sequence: TGTGCCAGCAGCTTAGTTGCCGGAAACATTCAGTACTTC.

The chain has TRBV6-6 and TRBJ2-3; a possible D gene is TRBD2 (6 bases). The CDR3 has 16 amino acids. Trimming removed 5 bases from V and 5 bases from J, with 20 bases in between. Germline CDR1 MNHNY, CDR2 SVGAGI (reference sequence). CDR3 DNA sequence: TGTGCCAGCAGTCCACGACTAGGGAAAGCGCAAGATACGCAGTATTTT. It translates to CASSPRLGKAQDTQYF.

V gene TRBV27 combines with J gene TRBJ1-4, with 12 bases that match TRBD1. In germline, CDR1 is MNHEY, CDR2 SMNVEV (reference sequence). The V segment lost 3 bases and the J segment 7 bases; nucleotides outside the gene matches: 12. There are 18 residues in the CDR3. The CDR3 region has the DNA TGTGCCAGCAGTTTTGTTGGGACAGGGGGCGTTGAGGGTGAAAAACTGTTTTTT. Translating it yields CASSFVGTGGVEGEKLFF.

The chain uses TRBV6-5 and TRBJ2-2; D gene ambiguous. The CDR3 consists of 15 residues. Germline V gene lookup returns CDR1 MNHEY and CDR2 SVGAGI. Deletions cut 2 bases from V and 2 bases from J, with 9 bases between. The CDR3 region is CASSYEPDNTGELFF. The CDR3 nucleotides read TGTGCCAGCAGTTACGAACCGGATAACACCGGGGAGCTGTTTTTT.

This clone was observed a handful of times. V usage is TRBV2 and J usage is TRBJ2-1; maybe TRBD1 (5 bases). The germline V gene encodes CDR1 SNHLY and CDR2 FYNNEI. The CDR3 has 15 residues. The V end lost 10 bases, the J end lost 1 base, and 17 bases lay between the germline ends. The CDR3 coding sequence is TGTGCCACCCGGATGGGGCTGGGGTCCTACAATGAGCAGTTCTTC. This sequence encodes CATRMGLGSYNEQFF.

The CDR3 protein is CASGLTSGRSYEQYF. The DNA for the CDR3 is TGTGCCAGCGGATTGACTAGCGGGAGGTCTTACGAGCAGTACTTC. The rearrangement links TRBV7-9 to TRBJ2-7, with 13 bases aligning to TRBD2. Germline-derived CDR1 and CDR2 are SEHNR and FQNEAQ (reference sequence). CDR3 length: 15 amino acids. V trimming: 8 bases; J trimming: 4 bases; junction bases outside the gene matches: 8.

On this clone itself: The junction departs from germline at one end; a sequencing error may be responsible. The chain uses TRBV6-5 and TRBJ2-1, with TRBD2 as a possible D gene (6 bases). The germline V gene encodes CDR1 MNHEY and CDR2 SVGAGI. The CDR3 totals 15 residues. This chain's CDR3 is CASSYSSVRGSIVVF. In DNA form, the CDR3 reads TGTGCCAGCAGTTACTCAAGTGTCCGGGGGTCTATAGTAGTCTTC.

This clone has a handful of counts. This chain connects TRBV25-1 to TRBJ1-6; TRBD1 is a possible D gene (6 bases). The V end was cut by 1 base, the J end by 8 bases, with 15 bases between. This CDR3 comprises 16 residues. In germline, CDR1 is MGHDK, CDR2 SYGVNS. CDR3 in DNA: TGTGCCAGCAGTGAATTGGGGGGACCAGGGGATTCACCCCTCCACTTT. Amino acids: CASSELGGPGDSPLHF.

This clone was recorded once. The CDR3 DNA follows: TGTGCCAGCAGCTTAGGCAGGGGGCCTGACGAGCAGTACTTC. Encoded protein: CASSLGRGPDEQYF. V gene TRBV7-6 combines with J gene TRBJ2-7; 8 nucleotides line up with TRBD1. This CDR3 has 14 residues. Germline V gives CDR1 SGHVS, CDR2 FNYEAQ. The ends lost 1 base at V and 5 bases at J; junction bases unmatched: 4. The whole variable domain, remainder taken from reference TRBV7-6 and TRBJ2-7, is GAGVSQSPRYKVTKRGQDVALRCDPISGHVSLYWYRQALGQGPEFLTYFNYEAQQDKSGLPNDRFSAERPEGSISTLTIQRTEQRDSAMYRCASSLGRGPDEQYFGPGTRLTVT.

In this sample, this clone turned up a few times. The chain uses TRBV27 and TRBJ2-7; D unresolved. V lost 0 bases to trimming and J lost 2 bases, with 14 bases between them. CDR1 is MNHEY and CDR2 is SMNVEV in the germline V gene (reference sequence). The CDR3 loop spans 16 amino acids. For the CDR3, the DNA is TGTGCCAGCAGTTTATCTTACCGTATTGTACCCTACGAGCAGTACTTC. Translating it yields CASSLSYRIVPYEQYF.

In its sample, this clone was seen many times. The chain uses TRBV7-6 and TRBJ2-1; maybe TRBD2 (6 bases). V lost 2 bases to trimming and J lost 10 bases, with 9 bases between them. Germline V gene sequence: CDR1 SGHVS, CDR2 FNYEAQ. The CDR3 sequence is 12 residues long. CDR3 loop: CASSLMRGEQFF. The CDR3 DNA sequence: TGTGCCAGCAGCTTAATGCGGGGAGAGCAGTTCTTC.

CDR3 loop: CASSKTSGGTDTQYF. The CDR3, as DNA: TGTGCCAGCAGTAAGACTAGCGGGGGGACAGATACGCAGTATTTT. The rearrangement joins TRBV27 to TRBJ2-3; TRBD2 matches 13 bases. CDR1 and CDR2 (germline): MNHEY, SMNVEV (reference sequence). V dropped 5 bases and J dropped 3; count of bases not matched to a gene: 2. CDR3 length: 15 amino acids.

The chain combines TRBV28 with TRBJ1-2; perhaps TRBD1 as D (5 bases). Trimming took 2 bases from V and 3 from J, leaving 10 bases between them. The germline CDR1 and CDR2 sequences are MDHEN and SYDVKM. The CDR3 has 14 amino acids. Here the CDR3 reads CASSLGNRHYGYTF. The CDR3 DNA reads TGTGCCAGCAGTTTAGGGAACAGGCACTATGGCTACACCTTC.

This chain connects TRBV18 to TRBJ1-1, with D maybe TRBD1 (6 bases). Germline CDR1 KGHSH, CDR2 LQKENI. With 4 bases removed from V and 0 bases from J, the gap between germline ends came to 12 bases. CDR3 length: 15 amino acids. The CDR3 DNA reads TGTGCCAGCTCACGCGACGGGGGGCTGAACACTGAAGCTTTCTTT. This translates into CASSRDGGLNTEAFF.

The CDR3 nucleotides are TGTGCCAGCAGTTACGACAGGGGACGGACCTATACTGGCTACACCTTC. Protein sequence: CASSYDRGRTYTGYTF. V and J are TRBV6-5 and TRBJ1-2, with 8 bases matching TRBD1. The ends lost 2 bases at V and 7 bases at J; junction bases unmatched: 12. Germline CDR1 MNHEY, CDR2 SVGAGI. The CDR3 consists of 16 residues.

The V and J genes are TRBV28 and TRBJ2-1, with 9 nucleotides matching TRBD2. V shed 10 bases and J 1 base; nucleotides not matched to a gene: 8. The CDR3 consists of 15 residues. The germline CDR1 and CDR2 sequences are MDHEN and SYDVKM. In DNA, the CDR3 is TGTGCCAACTCTAGCGGGAAACGTTCCTACAATGAGCAGTTCTTC. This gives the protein CANSSGKRSYNEQFF.